This T cell receptor beta chain stems from a study of cytomegalovirus exposure and HLA in healthy donors. Study outcomes and limitations: The study carried out a later analysis of TCR beta sequences. It associated roughly 17,000 of them with specific HLA alleles at a false discovery rate of 0.05. Relative to the roughly 700-donor mean, N-insertions were reportedly fewer in an Asian-associated ancestry cluster in a later analysis.

Healthy bone marrow donors made up the donor group. Both 60 Vbeta primers and 13 Jbeta primers went into the PCR. Only in-frame clones appear in the TCRdb table, and some are missing; sequencing was by immunoSEQ multiplex PCR. The sample has about 160,000 clones, approximately 80% seen once. This clone was seen a single time. Its antigen is currently unknown. The sample taken for sequencing was PBMCs. The clonotype comes from a woman aged 45-65 years in good health and CMV-seropositive.

The CDR3 DNA sequence: TGTGCCAGCACCGACTCCCGGGGGGGGTCCACCTCTGGGGCCAACGTCCTGACTTTC. It yields the protein CASTDSRGGSTSGANVLTF. This chain connects TRBV7-9 to TRBJ2-6; 8 nucleotides align to TRBD2. The ends lost 7 bases at V and 0 bases at J; junction bases unmatched: 14. The CDR3 spans 19 residues. Looked up from germline, CDR1 is SEHNR and CDR2 is FQNEAQ (reference sequence).